One sample yielded the 14 T cell receptor beta chains listed below, sequenced in a study of blood T cells in healthy people across ages. PCR was performed a second time for 7 to 11 cycles using a sample-barcoded 5' primer and a J-beta primer mix. TCRdb called the 5' RACE reads again in MiXCR, with one record for every CDR3 protein. The sample holds some 1.4 million distinct CDR3 sequences, 42% seen once. Sample: blood. These receptors came from a woman aged 18-30 years in good health.

This clonotype was seen a single time. The chain carries TRBV29-1 and TRBJ1-1, with D maybe TRBD1 (5 bases). The CDR3 covers 12 residues. Germline V gives CDR1 SQVTM, CDR2 ANQGSEA. V lost 4 bases and J 6 bases, leaving 12 bases between the germline ends. The CDR3 DNA is TGCAGCGTTGGACGCGGGGGAGCTGAAGCTTTCTTT. It is translated as CSVGRGGAEAFF.

The chain carries TRBV4-1 and TRBJ1-2, with a weak D call TRBD1 (6 bases). Trimming took 5 bases from V and 2 from J, leaving 12 bases between them. The CDR3 sequence is 14 residues long. CDR1 MGHRA and CDR2 YSYEKL come from the germline V gene. Written as DNA, the CDR3 is TGCGCCAGCAGCGTATCCGGGACAAACTATGGCTACACCTTC. This sequence encodes CASSVSGTNYGYTF.

The rearrangement joins TRBV29-1 to TRBJ2-7; D tentatively fits TRBD1 or TRBD2 (5 bases each). From germline, CDR1 is SQVTM and CDR2 ANQGSEA. CDR3 size: 14 residues. V dropped 7 bases and J dropped 0 bases, with 16 bases sitting between them. As DNA, the CDR3 is TGCAGCGCAACGGGGTCAGGGTTCTCCTACGAGCAGTACTTC. Translating it yields CSATGSGFSYEQYF.

This chain links TRBV28 with TRBJ1-2; D may be TRBD1 (6 bases). Germline values: CDR1 MDHEN, CDR2 SYDVKM. The CDR3 contains 16 residues. V dropped 4 bases and J dropped 8 bases, with 23 bases sitting between them. The CDR3 spells CASSSGPTGSIYGYTF. CDR3 coding DNA: TGTGCCAGCAGTTCCGGACCCACAGGGTCTATTTACGGCTACACCTTC.

This clonotype was counted a few times. This chain joins TRBV5-1 and TRBJ1-1; the D gene is possibly TRBD1 (5 bases). There are 14 residues in the CDR3. V lost 5 bases to trimming and J lost 1 base, with 12 bases between them. Germline CDR1 SGHRS, CDR2 YFSETQ. The CDR3 loop is CASREGTANTEAFF. CDR3 coding DNA: TGCGCCAGCAGGGAAGGGACGGCGAACACTGAAGCTTTCTTT.

In this sample, this clonotype turned up a few times. The chain combines TRBV6-6 with TRBJ1-6; perhaps TRBD1 as D (5 bases). The CDR3 runs 15 residues. CDR1 is MNHNY, CDR2 SVGAGI, per germline (reference sequence). V lost 2 bases and J lost 5, with 10 bases in between. CDR3 in DNA: TGTGCCAGCAGTTACGGCAGGGCAGATAATTCACCCCTCCACTTT. Protein sequence: CASSYGRADNSPLHF.

J is TRBJ2-7 and V is TRBV5-1, with 10 positions matching TRBD2. Looked up from germline, CDR1 is SGHRS and CDR2 is YFSETQ. The junction had 14 bases not matched to a gene; V was cut back by 4 bases and J by 7 bases. This CDR3 contains 16 residues. The CDR3 nucleotides are TGCGCCAGCAGCGCCGGAGGTAGCGGGGGGCACAATGAGCAGTACTTC. Translation: CASSAGGSGGHNEQYF. Full variable domain (missing parts from reference TRBV5-1 and TRBJ2-7): KAGVTQTPRYLIKTRGQQVTLSCSPISGHRSVSWYQQTPGQGLQFLFEYFSETQRNKGNFPGRFSGRQFSNSRSEMNVSTLELGDSALYLCASSAGGSGGHNEQYFGPGTRLTVT.

The chain is built from TRBV6-5 and TRBJ2-1; 11 bases are shared with TRBD2. J lost 9 bases, V lost 2 bases, and 6 bases had no gene match. The CDR3 extends over 15 amino acids. Looked up from germline, CDR1 is MNHEY and CDR2 is SVGAGI. CDR3 protein: CASSYATSGVGEQFF. In nucleotides, the CDR3 is TGTGCCAGCAGTTACGCGACTAGCGGGGTTGGTGAGCAGTTCTTC.

This clonotype was seen more than once but under ten times. This may be a read error, as it is one base from a much larger clone. The chain has TRBV21-1 and TRBJ2-1. TRBJ2-7 explains the end of the DNA better; the J call may be wrong. TRBV21-1 is shown as a pseudogene. This CDR3 is 14 amino acids long. CDR3 region: CASSNYTSYNEQYF. DNA for the CDR3: TGTGCCAGCAGCAACTATACTTCCTACAATGAGCAGTACTTC.

This clonotype came up once. One end of the junction varies from germline; a read error may be responsible. V and J are TRBV7-2 and TRBJ1-6, with D unresolved. Germline V gene lookup returns CDR1 SGHTA and CDR2 FQGNSA. The CDR3 is 16 residues long. In nucleotides, the CDR3 is TGTGTCAGCAGCTTAGGCCCCGGGATCGTGGATTCACCCCTCCACTTT. Translated, it gives CVSSLGPGIVDSPLHF. Filled out from reference TRBV7-2 and TRBJ1-6, the complete variable domain reads GAGVSQSPSNKVTEKGKDVELRCDPISGHTALYWYRQSLGQGLEFLIYFQGNSAPDKSGLPSDRFSAERTGGSVSTLTIQRTQQEDSAVYLCVSSLGPGIVDSPLHFGNGTRLTVT.

The gene calls are TRBV20-1 and TRBJ1-3, with 8 bases fitting TRBD1. This CDR3 contains 13 residues. The V gene's germline CDR1 is DFQATT and CDR2 SNEGSKA (reference sequence). The trim removed 5 bases at V and 7 bases at J, leaving 7 bases unmatched. The CDR3 bases are TGCAGTGCTGAAGACAGGGGCCCTAACACCATATATTTT. Translating it yields CSAEDRGPNTIYF.

This clonotype was counted at least ten times. The chain employs TRBV28 and TRBJ1-2, with 8 bases aligning to TRBD1. The CDR3 has 14 amino acids. Germline CDR1 MDHEN, CDR2 SYDVKM. V lost 6 bases and J lost 4; bases outside the gene matches: 7. DNA of the CDR3: TGTGCCAGCAGCCCCACAGGGGGGGTCTATGGCTACACCTTC. Amino acids: CASSPTGGVYGYTF.

The chain recombines TRBV12-3 or TRBV12-4 with TRBJ1-6; D remains ambiguous. There are 13 residues in the CDR3. V lost 7 bases and J 9 bases, leaving 13 bases between the germline ends. CDR3 bases: TGTGCCAGCACTCGGGCGGACGGTTCACCCCTCCACTTT. This sequence encodes CASTRADGSPLHF.

This chain links TRBV2 with TRBJ2-3, with D possibly being TRBD1 or TRBD2 (5 bases each). CDR3 length: 15 residues. CDR1 and CDR2 from the germline V gene are SNHLY and FYNNEI. The V end was cut by 9 bases, the J end by 4 bases, with 20 bases between. The CDR3 coding sequence is TGTGCCAGGGGTGAGGGGCCGATCCGTGCAGATACGCAGTATTTT. It translates to CARGEGPIRADTQYF.